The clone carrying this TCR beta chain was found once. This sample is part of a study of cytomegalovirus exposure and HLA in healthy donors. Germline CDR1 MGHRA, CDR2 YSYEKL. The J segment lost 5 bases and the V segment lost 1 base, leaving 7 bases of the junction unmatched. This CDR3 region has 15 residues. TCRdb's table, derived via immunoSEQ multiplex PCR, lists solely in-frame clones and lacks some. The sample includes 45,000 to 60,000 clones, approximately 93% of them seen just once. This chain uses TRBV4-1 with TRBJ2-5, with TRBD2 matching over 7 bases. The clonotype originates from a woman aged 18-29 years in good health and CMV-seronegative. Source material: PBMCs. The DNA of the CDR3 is TGCGCCAGCAGCCAAGCGGAGGGAGGGCCGGAGACCCAGTACTTC. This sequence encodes CASSQAEGGPETQYF.